Each of the 29 T cell receptor beta chains below was sequenced from the same sample in a study of regulatory T cells in long-lasting Graves disease. Through Arm-PCR of CDR3 regions and iRepertoire HTBI primers, TCR beta libraries were built. TCRdb reprocessed the multiplex PCR reads via MiXCR and lists one record per CDR3 protein. The data contain a few hundred thousand distinct CDR3 sequences, 20% to 25% of them singletons. Time point reported: newly diagnosed GD, antithyroid drugs for less than 3 months. PBMC-extracted RNA yielded the TCR library. This specimen was peripheral blood mononuclear cells (PBMCs), taken at new diagnosis, from a patient treated with antithyroid drugs. Receptor source: a female donor with Graves disease.

This clonotype was seen many times. This chain links TRBV11-2 with TRBJ2-5; D uncertain. Germline-derived CDR1 and CDR2 are SGHAT and FQNNGV. The CDR3 sequence is 11 residues long. The V end was cut by 5 bases, the J end by 5 bases, with 6 bases between. The CDR3 loop reads CASSREETQYF. The DNA for the CDR3 is TGTGCCAGCAGCCGAGAGGAGACCCAGTACTTC.

This clonotype was detected ten times or more. The J gene is TRBJ2-1, the V gene TRBV6-1; 8 bases line up with TRBD2. Germline CDR1 is MNHNS and CDR2 is SASEGT. J lost 9 bases, V lost 5 bases, and 6 bases had no gene match. The CDR3 totals 13 residues. This CDR3 is CASSPRGTSEQFF. The CDR3 coding sequence is TGTGCCAGCAGTCCACGCGGGACTAGTGAGCAGTTCTTC.

This clonotype has ten or more counts. V and J are TRBV20-1 and TRBJ2-5; possibly TRBD2 for D (6 bases). Trimming left V 0 bases short and J 3 bases short, with 14 bases between. CDR3 length: 15 amino acids. Germline V gene sequence: CDR1 DFQATT, CDR2 SNEGSKA (reference sequence). This chain's CDR3 is CSARDSEGLKETQYF. The CDR3 DNA reads TGCAGTGCTAGAGATTCGGAGGGTCTGAAAGAGACCCAGTACTTC.

This sequence joins TRBV12-3 or TRBV12-4 and TRBJ2-3, with 10 bases fitting TRBD2. J gave up 1 base and V 4 bases, and 8 bases lay outside the gene matches. The CDR3 consists of 17 residues. CDR3 sequence reads: CASSSTSGYYGTDTQYF. The DNA of the CDR3 is TGTGCCAGCAGTTCGACTAGCGGGTATTACGGCACAGATACGCAGTATTTT.

The chain joins TRBV20-1 to TRBJ1-3; D ambiguous. The germline CDR1 and CDR2 sequences are DFQATT and SNEGSKA (reference sequence). Trimming removed 2 bases at V and 3 bases at J, with 14 bases between. The CDR3 is made up of 15 amino acids. This CDR3 reads CSARPHTGNGNTIYF. The DNA of the CDR3 is TGCAGTGCTAGACCTCATACGGGTAATGGAAACACCATATATTTT.

This clonotype was observed at least ten times. This chain connects TRBV18 to TRBJ1-3; D may be TRBD1 (5 bases). Trimming took off 8 bases at V and 2 bases at J, with 13 bases between the two ends. The length of the CDR3 is 14 residues. Germline CDR1 KGHSH, CDR2 LQKENI. In nucleotides, the CDR3 is TGTGCCAGCACCACAGGAAACGCTGGAAACACCATATATTTT. Translation gives CASTTGNAGNTIYF.

To note about this clonotype: A much more abundant neighbour one base away suggests this may be a read error. The chain uses TRBV5-4 and TRBJ2-1; possibly TRBD2 for D (6 bases). The CDR3 spans 15 residues. Trimming removed 2 bases at V and 2 bases at J, with 11 bases between. Germline V lookup: CDR1 SGHNT, CDR2 YYREEE (reference sequence). CDR3 in DNA: TGTGCCAGCAGCTTCATAGCGGAAGCCTACAATGAGCAGTTCTTC. It codes for CASSFIAEAYNEQFF.

This clonotype appeared many times. CDR3 sequence: CASRQDHNEQFF. DNA for the CDR3: TGTGCCAGCAGACAGGACCACAATGAGCAGTTCTTC. The chain employs TRBV7-2 and TRBJ2-1; possible D gene TRBD1, 5 bases. The CDR3 is 12 residues long. V lost 6 bases and J 5 bases, leaving 8 bases between the germline ends. CDR1 SGHTA and CDR2 FQGNSA come from the germline V gene.

This chain uses TRBV6-1 with TRBJ1-5; tentatively, D is TRBD1 (5 bases). The CDR3 has 15 amino acids. Germline V gene data show CDR1 as MNHNS and CDR2 as SASEGT. The ends were cut back, 6 bases at V and 2 bases at J, with 14 bases in the middle. CDR3 in amino acids: CASSPGGLGNQPQHF. The CDR3 DNA reads as TGTGCCAGCAGCCCCGGGGGGTTGGGCAATCAGCCCCAGCATTTT.

The V gene is TRBV5-6, the J gene TRBJ1-1, with TRBD1 identical over 7 bases. The germline V gene has CDR1 SGHDT and CDR2 YYEEEE. CDR3 length equals 14 residues. The V and J ends lost 2 bases and 4 bases, in that order; junction bases with no gene match: 5. The CDR3 reads CASSFRGGSTEAFF. The CDR3, as DNA: TGTGCCAGCAGCTTCAGGGGGGGGAGCACTGAAGCTTTCTTT.

The V call is TRBV2, the J call TRBJ2-2; D perhaps matches TRBD1 (5 bases). The CDR3 spans 13 residues. Trimming removed 8 bases at V and 2 bases at J, with 9 bases between. CDR1 and CDR2 from the germline V gene are SNHLY and FYNNEI. The CDR3 nucleotides are TGTGCCAGCTGTCAGGGTAACACCGGGGAGCTGTTTTTT. The encoded protein is CASCQGNTGELFF.

As for this clonotype: Given a far larger clone just one base away, this is likely a sequencing read error. The chain employs TRBV5-1 and TRBJ2-1; TRBD2 matches 7 bases. The J call may not be correct, given that the DNA end is closer to TRBJ2-5. The CDR3 is made up of 13 amino acids. CDR1 SGHRS and CDR2 YFSETQ come from the germline V gene. CDR3 loop: CASPTSAQETQYF. The CDR3 DNA is TGCGCCAGCCCAACTAGCGCCCAAGAGACCCAGTACTTC.

The rearrangement uses TRBV2 and TRBJ2-1, with D possibly TRBD2 on 6 matching bases. CDR1 and CDR2 from the germline V gene are SNHLY and FYNNEI. Trimming pared 7 bases from V and 9 bases from J, leaving 16 bases between. The CDR3 covers 13 residues. The CDR3 DNA is TGTGCCAGCATTAGTCTGGGGGGTCCTGAGCAGTTCTTC. Translating gives CASISLGGPEQFF.

This clonotype was seen just once. The chain uses TRBV6-1 and TRBJ2-3; 14 nucleotides match TRBD2. The junction had 7 bases not matched to a gene; V was cut back by 6 bases and J by 2 bases. CDR1 is MNHNS and CDR2 is SASEGT in the germline V gene. The CDR3 is made up of 17 amino acids. CDR3 coding DNA: TGTGCCAGCAGAGAACGACTAGCGGGGGGGCTCACAGATACGCAGTATTTT. Its translation is CASRERLAGGLTDTQYF.

The rearrangement joins TRBV5-1 to TRBJ2-2; 8 nucleotides match TRBD2. Germline V CDR1 and CDR2: SGHRS, YFSETQ. After removal of 4 bases from V and 1 base from J, the junction contained 15 bases not matched to a gene. The CDR3 length is 19 residues. CDR3 sequence: CASSPLGGGPGGNTGELFF. The DNA of the CDR3 is TGCGCCAGCAGCCCGCTGGGCGGGGGGCCGGGGGGGAACACCGGGGAGCTGTTTTTT. The full variable domain, with the rest looked up from reference TRBV5-1 and TRBJ2-2, is KAGVTQTPRYLIKTRGQQVTLSCSPISGHRSVSWYQQTPGQGLQFLFEYFSETQRNKGNFPGRFSGRQFSNSRSEMNVSTLELGDSALYLCASSPLGGGPGGNTGELFFGEGSRLTVL.

The chain carries TRBV19 and TRBJ2-1; 8 nucleotides line up with TRBD2. This CDR3 has 14 residues. The J segment lost 4 bases and the V segment lost 2 bases, leaving 1 base of the junction unmatched. CDR1 is LNHDA and CDR2 is SQIVND in the germline V gene (reference sequence). CDR3: CASSITSGYNEQFF. The CDR3 DNA sequence: TGTGCCAGTAGTATAACTAGCGGTTACAATGAGCAGTTCTTC.

A note on this clonotype: A much larger clone sits a single nucleotide away, making a read error possible. The CDR3 DNA reads as TGTGCCAGCAGGTTCTCACGCAGGGACGACACTGAAGCTCTCTTT. Its translation: CASRFSRRDDTEALF. The chain employs TRBV5-8 and TRBJ1-1; D possibly corresponds to TRBD1 (5 bases). The CDR3 has 15 residues. Looked up from germline, CDR1 is SGHTS and CDR2 is YDEGEE.

Regarding this clonotype: It differs at one base from a far larger clone, so likely a read error. The rearrangement uses TRBV18 and TRBJ2-1; no reliable D call. Germline V CDR1 and CDR2: KGHSH, LQKENI. This CDR3 comprises 14 residues. Trimming removed 1 base from V and 10 bases from J, with 14 bases in between. CDR3 in DNA: TGTGCCAGCTCACCACGGCAGAACCCCTACGAGCAGTTCTTC. This encodes CASSPRQNPYEQFF.

This clonotype was recorded a few times. The chain carries TRBV20-1 and TRBJ2-2, with unresolved D. The CDR3 totals 15 residues. The germline V gene encodes CDR1 DFQATT and CDR2 SNEGSKA (reference sequence). V lost 1 base to trimming and J lost 2 bases, with 11 bases between them. The CDR3 DNA reads TGCAGTGCTAGAGGATGGAGTAGCAACACCGGGGAGCTGTTTTTT. Amino acids: CSARGWSSNTGELFF.

Ten or more counts support this clonotype. The chain joins TRBV7-9 to TRBJ2-5, with D possibly being TRBD1 (6 bases). The V gene lost 5 bases and the J gene lost 2 bases, with 15 bases spanning the gap. CDR1 is SEHNR and CDR2 is FQNEAQ in the germline V gene (reference sequence). CDR3 length: 15 amino acids. CDR3 bases: TGTGCCAGCAGCGACCCGGGACACGAACAAGAGACCCAGTACTTC. Protein sequence: CASSDPGHEQETQYF.

Concerning this clonotype: Relative to the germline gene, one junction end is altered; a read error may explain this. The gene calls are TRBV5-1 and TRBJ1-2; D is unresolved. CDR1 and CDR2 from the germline V gene are SGHRS and YFSETQ. The CDR3 is 15 residues long. The CDR3 reads CASSLGHAGPYGHTF. The CDR3 coding sequence is TGCGCCAGCAGCTTGGGTCACGCAGGACCTTATGGCCACACCTTC.

The chain joins TRBV6-1 to TRBJ1-2; 7 bases line up with TRBD1. Germline V CDR1 and CDR2: MNHNS, SASEGT. V shed 4 bases, J shed 1 base, and the junction held 3 bases outside the gene matches. The CDR3 extends over 14 amino acids. The CDR3 bases are TGTGCCAGCAGTGTGGACAGGTTTAACTATGGCTACACCTTC. It encodes CASSVDRFNYGYTF.

This clonotype has a count of ten or more. V usage is TRBV7-2 and J usage is TRBJ1-1, with D tentatively TRBD1 (6 bases). The CDR3 loop spans 16 amino acids. Germline CDR1 is SGHTA and CDR2 is FQGNSA. With 5 bases removed from V and 3 bases from J, the gap between germline ends came to 19 bases. CDR3 sequence: CASSPGGGAKDTEAFF. For the CDR3, the DNA is TGTGCCAGCAGCCCTGGGGGGGGGGCTAAGGACACTGAAGCTTTCTTT.

This clonotype has at least ten counts. V usage is TRBV10-1 and J usage is TRBJ2-2, with TRBD2 matching over 8 bases. CDR3 size: 17 residues. The V segment lost 3 bases and the J segment 4 bases; nucleotides outside the gene matches: 10. The germline CDR1 and CDR2 sequences are WNHNN and SYGVQD (reference sequence). The CDR3 coding sequence is TGCGCCAGCAGTGACTTACGACTAGCGTCGCTCACCGGGGAGCTGTTTTTT. Translation gives CASSDLRLASLTGELFF.

This chain links TRBV12-3 or TRBV12-4 with TRBJ2-1; 10 positions match TRBD2. The CDR3 sequence is 15 residues long. V was pared by 7 bases and J by 6 bases, with 9 bases of the junction left unmatched. This chain's CDR3 is CASKLGTSEFNEQFF. CDR3 bases: TGTGCCAGCAAATTAGGGACTAGCGAGTTCAATGAGCAGTTCTTC.

There are many counts of this clonotype. V gene TRBV7-9 combines with J gene TRBJ1-1, with D tentatively TRBD1 (5 bases). Germline V CDR1 and CDR2: SEHNR, FQNEAQ (reference sequence). This CDR3 has 15 residues. V was shortened by 4 bases and J by 2 bases, with 14 bases between the two germline ends. CDR3 nucleotide sequence: TGTGCCAGCAGCTCCCGGGGCAGACTAAACACTGAAGCTTTCTTT. It codes for CASSSRGRLNTEAFF.

This clonotype was found many times. The rearrangement uses TRBV3-1 and TRBJ2-3, with D perhaps TRBD2 (6 bases). The CDR3 covers 16 residues. Trimming stripped 4 bases from V and 4 bases from J, with 18 bases between. Germline-derived CDR1 and CDR2 are LGHDT and YNNKEL (reference sequence). The CDR3 DNA reads TGTGCCAGCAGCCCAGCCCGCGGCGGGATCGCAGATACGCAGTATTTT. Translated, it gives CASSPARGGIADTQYF.

This clonotype was observed at least ten times. This rearrangement joins TRBV4-1 to TRBJ2-7; possibly TRBD1 or TRBD2 for D (7 bases each). The V end lost 3 bases, the J end lost 0 bases, and 15 bases lay between the germline ends. The CDR3 has 16 amino acids. Looked up from germline, CDR1 is MGHRA and CDR2 is YSYEKL. As DNA, the CDR3 is TGCGCCAGCAGCCATGGAGCGGGACAGAGCTCCTACGAGCAGTACTTC. Its protein is CASSHGAGQSSYEQYF.

This clonotype was seen many times. J is TRBJ2-1 and V is TRBV6-2 or TRBV6-3; a weak D match, TRBD1 (6 bases). The CDR3 runs to 14 residues. The V end was cut by 4 bases, the J end by 6 bases, with 13 bases between. Germline V gene lookup returns CDR1 MNHEY and CDR2 SVGEGT. The DNA of the CDR3 is TGTGCCAGCAGTTCCGACAGGCCGATCAATGAGCAGTTCTTC. This gives the protein CASSSDRPINEQFF.